This TCR beta chain was identified in a study of blood T cell repertoires in COVID-19. The overall study: T cells, B-cell-depleted T cells, or PBMCs provided the cDNA or gDNA that served as material.

This CDR3 contains 15 residues. V lost 5 bases, J lost 6 bases, and 8 bases stayed unmatched. The germline V gene has CDR1 SEHNR and CDR2 FQNEAQ (reference sequence). Here immunoSEQ multiplex PCR was the method, and the copy in TCRdb shows in-frame clones only, minus some. The repertoire holds under 350,000 clones, with 86% as singletons. In its sample, this clone was seen many times. This sequence originates from a man younger than 35 with active or convalescent COVID-19. Sequencing used peripheral blood. V and J are TRBV7-9 and TRBJ2-2; 8 bases fit TRBD2. The DNA for the CDR3 is TGTGCCAGCAGCCTCGGACTAGCCGAGTCCGGGGAGCTGTTTTTT. Translation gives CASSLGLAESGELFF.